Presented here are 15 T cell receptor beta chains from one specimen sequenced in a study of blood T cell repertoires in COVID-19 (dated by TCRdb to 2020 to 2022). Receptors were amplified or captured by the immunoSEQ multiplex PCR assay. Sourced from immuneACCESS, this table was stored by TCRdb with only in-frame sequences that have V and J called. A share of the clones is absent; for the studies checked, an unresolved V gene accounts for under half, and the remainder has no known explanation. This sample is represented by fewer than 200,000 clones; about 83% of them were singletons. 7.5% to 8% of the sample is in the top ten clones. Sequencing was carried out using peripheral blood. These receptors were obtained from a man aged 35 to 55 who had recovered from COVID-19.

The chain has TRBV5-6 and TRBJ2-7; D uncertain. This CDR3 has 13 residues. Germline assignment: CDR1 SGHDT and CDR2 YYEEEE. Trimming pared 3 bases from V and 4 bases from J, leaving 11 bases between. The CDR3 spells CASSYSRRYEQYF. CDR3 coding DNA: TGTGCCAGCAGCTACTCGAGGCGGTACGAGCAGTACTTC.

The chain links TRBV27 to TRBJ2-5; D is possibly TRBD2 (6 bases). The CDR3 is made up of 14 amino acids. Germline CDR1 and CDR2: MNHEY and SMNVEV (reference sequence). Trimming cost V 3 bases and J 4 bases, with 12 bases left between them. The CDR3 bases are TGTGCCAGCAGTTTGGCAGGAGGGGCAGAGACCCAGTACTTC. Translated: CASSLAGGAETQYF.

Here the CDR3 reads CASSESVGGREETQYF. CDR3 coding DNA: TGTGCCAGCAGTGAATCGGTAGGAGGGAGGGAAGAGACCCAGTACTTC. This chain joins TRBV6-1 and TRBJ2-5; TRBD2 matches 7 bases. Unmatched junction bases numbered 9, after V lost 2 bases and J lost 3 bases. The CDR3 sequence is 16 residues long. Germline CDR1 and CDR2: MNHNS and SASEGT.

This clone turned up a few times. The chain carries TRBV11-3 and TRBJ2-3; 8 bases map to TRBD2. The junction had 8 bases not matched to a gene; V was cut back by 8 bases and J by 1 base. Germline values: CDR1 SGHNT, CDR2 YENEEA. The CDR3 has 15 amino acids. The CDR3: CASRSGGLGTDTQYF. CDR3 DNA: TGTGCCAGCCGCTCGGGGGGGCTCGGCACAGATACGCAGTATTTT.

This chain uses TRBV2 with TRBJ2-5, with a weak D call TRBD1 (6 bases). V dropped 3 bases and J dropped 2 bases, with 10 bases sitting between them. The germline V gene encodes CDR1 SNHLY and CDR2 FYNNEI. This CDR3 region has 14 residues. The CDR3 DNA follows: TGTGCCAGCAGTGAGGGACACCTGCAAGAGACCCAGTACTTC. It specifies CASSEGHLQETQYF.

This chain uses TRBV28 with TRBJ1-2; D is perhaps TRBD1 (6 bases). V shed 7 bases and J shed 4 bases, with 16 bases lying between them. The CDR3 consists of 14 residues. Germline CDR1 is MDHEN and CDR2 is SYDVKM. The DNA for the CDR3 is TGTGCCAGCAACCTACAGGGATCCGCCTATGGCTACACCTTC. It specifies CASNLQGSAYGYTF.

The V gene is TRBV7-8, the J gene TRBJ2-2; D is unclear. Trimming cost V 4 bases and J 4 bases, with 10 bases left between them. CDR3 size: 14 residues. CDR1 and CDR2 from the germline V gene are SGHVS and FQNEAQ. CDR3 in DNA: TGTGCCAGCAGCTGGGCCGGTTCCACCGGGGAGCTGTTTTTT. This encodes CASSWAGSTGELFF.

This clone is a singleton in its sample. This rearrangement joins TRBV7-2 to TRBJ1-2; possible D gene TRBD1, 6 bases. The V end was cut by 6 bases, the J end by 3 bases, with 11 bases between. The CDR3 extends over 13 amino acids. Germline CDR1 reads SGHTA; CDR2 reads FQGNSA. The CDR3 nucleotides read TGTGCCAGCAGGGATCCAGGGGACTATGGCTACACCTTC. Protein: CASRDPGDYGYTF.

This sequence joins TRBV2 and TRBJ1-2; D is possibly TRBD1 (6 bases). Germline assignment: CDR1 SNHLY and CDR2 FYNNEI. The V end lost 3 bases, the J end lost 7 bases, and 21 bases lay between the germline ends. This CDR3 comprises 16 residues. CDR3 coding DNA: TGTGCCAGCAGTGATCGGTTAAGCAGGGGTGGGATTGGCTACACCTTC. It codes for CASSDRLSRGGIGYTF.

This chain links TRBV9 with TRBJ2-7, with D possibly TRBD1 on 6 matching bases. CDR3 length: 15 amino acids. V lost 3 bases to trimming and J lost 7 bases, with 20 bases between them. CDR1 SGDLS and CDR2 YYNGEE come from the germline V gene. CDR3 loop: CASSAAGTTSGEQYF. The CDR3 DNA is TGTGCCAGCAGCGCCGCCGGGACAACAAGTGGAGAGCAGTACTTC.

This chain uses TRBV27 with TRBJ1-2; TRBD1 matches 11 bases. The CDR3 contains 17 residues. V lost 3 bases, J lost 4 bases, and 10 bases stayed unmatched. Germline V gene sequence: CDR1 MNHEY, CDR2 SMNVEV (reference sequence). The CDR3 DNA is TGTGCCAGCAGTTTGGGCTCCGGGACAGGGGGATCCTATGGCTACACCTTC. This sequence encodes CASSLGSGTGGSYGYTF.

J is TRBJ1-5 and V is TRBV27; D is ambiguous. This CDR3 is 13 amino acids long. Germline CDR1 reads MNHEY; CDR2 reads SMNVEV (reference sequence). Trimming stripped 6 bases from V and 2 bases from J, with 8 bases between. CDR3 region: CASSKRGNQPQHF. The DNA of the CDR3 is TGTGCCAGCAGCAAGCGGGGCAATCAGCCCCAGCATTTT.

The CDR3 sequence is CASSQDGQGGNTIYF. The CDR3 coding sequence is TGTGCCAGCAGCCAAGATGGACAGGGGGGAAACACCATATATTTT. The chain has TRBV3-1 (or the pseudogene TRBV3-2) and TRBJ1-3; 9 bases match TRBD1. V lost 0 bases to trimming and J lost 4 bases; unmatched junction nucleotides: 1. The CDR3 is made up of 15 amino acids. Germline values: CDR1 LGHDT, CDR2 YNNKEL (reference sequence).

CDR3 sequence reads: CASSPQQGGGNIQYF. CDR3 coding DNA: TGTGCCAGTAGTCCCCAACAGGGGGGCGGGAACATTCAGTACTTC. The chain combines TRBV19 with TRBJ2-4; 8 positions match TRBD1. Unmatched junction bases numbered 10, after V lost 5 bases and J lost 7 bases. The CDR3 spans 15 residues. Per germline, CDR1 LNHDA and CDR2 SQIVND (reference sequence). Drawing the rest from reference TRBV19 and TRBJ2-4, the complete variable domain is DGGITQSPKYLFRKEGQNVTLSCEQNLNHDAMYWYRQDPGQGLRLIYYSQIVNDFQKGDIAEGYSVSREKKESFPLTVTSAQKNPTAFYLCASSPQQGGGNIQYFGAGTRLSVL.

The rearrangement uses TRBV7-8 and TRBJ1-1; D is possibly TRBD1 (6 bases). Looked up from germline, CDR1 is SGHVS and CDR2 is FQNEAQ. The germline V and J ends were trimmed by 5 bases and 3 bases, with 16 bases remaining between them. The CDR3 has 15 residues. CDR3 DNA sequence: TGTGCCAGCAGCCCCCAGACAGGATCACACACTGAAGCTTTCTTT. This sequence encodes CASSPQTGSHTEAFF.